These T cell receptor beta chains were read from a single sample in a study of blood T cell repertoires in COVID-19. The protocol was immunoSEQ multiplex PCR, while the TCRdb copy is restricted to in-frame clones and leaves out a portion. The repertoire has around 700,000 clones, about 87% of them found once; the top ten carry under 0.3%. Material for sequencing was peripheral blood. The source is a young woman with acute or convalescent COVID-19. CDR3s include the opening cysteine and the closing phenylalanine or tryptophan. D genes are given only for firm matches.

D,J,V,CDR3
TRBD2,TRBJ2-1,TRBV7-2,CASSSIILAGGKVNEQFF
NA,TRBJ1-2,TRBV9,CASTSGPQGTYGYTF
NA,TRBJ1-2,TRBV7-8,CASSLALVNYGYTF
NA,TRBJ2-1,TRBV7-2,CASSLGLVNEQFF
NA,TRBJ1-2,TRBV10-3,CAISEAGKGGYTF
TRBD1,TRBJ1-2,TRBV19,CASSIQGGPGYTF
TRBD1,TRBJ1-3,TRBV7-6,CASSLYGQGANTIYF
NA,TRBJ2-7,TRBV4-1,CASSHKSLGQIYEQYF
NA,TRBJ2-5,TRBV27,CASSPDSRTVRGKTQYF
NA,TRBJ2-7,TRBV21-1,CASSAHPDRSNEQYF
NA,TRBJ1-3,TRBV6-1,CASSEDPGSGNTIYF
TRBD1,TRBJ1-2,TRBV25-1,CASSEPHGQAGYTF
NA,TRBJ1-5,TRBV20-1,CSASSGDQPQHF
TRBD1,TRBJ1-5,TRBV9,CASSRGQGTGNQPQHF
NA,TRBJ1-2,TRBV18,CASSGLMGPYGYTF
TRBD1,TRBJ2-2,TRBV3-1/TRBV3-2,CASTILQGTGELFF
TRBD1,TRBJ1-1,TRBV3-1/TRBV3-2,CASSQDLRGPMNTEAFF
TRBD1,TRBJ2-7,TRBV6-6,CASIRRGDRGYEQYF
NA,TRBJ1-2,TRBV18,CASSPPGGANYGYTF
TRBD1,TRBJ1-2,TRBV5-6,CASSSDRQIYYGYTF
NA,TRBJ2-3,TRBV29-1,CSVWGGGGPTDTQYF
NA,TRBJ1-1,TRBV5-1,CASSLNQGVGTEAFF
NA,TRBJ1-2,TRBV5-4,CASSLEGANYGYTF
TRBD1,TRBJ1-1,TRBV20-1,CSARDRVEAFF
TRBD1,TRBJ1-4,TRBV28,CASSPGTVVNEKLFF
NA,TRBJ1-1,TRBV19,CASSILGGAAAFF
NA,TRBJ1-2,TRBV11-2,CASSLGGNYGYTF
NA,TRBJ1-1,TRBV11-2,CASSSLRGGLEAFF
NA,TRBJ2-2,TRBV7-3,CASSLGGYTGELFF
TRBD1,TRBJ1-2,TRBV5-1,CASSAGTGNPYGYTF
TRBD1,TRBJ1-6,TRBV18,CASSPPPRDRGGSPLHF
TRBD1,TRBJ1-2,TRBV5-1,CASSLSGTGAYGYTF
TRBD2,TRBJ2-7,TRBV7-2,CASSQRREDYEQYF
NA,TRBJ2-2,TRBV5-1,CASSREGVAGELFF
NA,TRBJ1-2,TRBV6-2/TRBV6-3,CASSPDRFVGYTF
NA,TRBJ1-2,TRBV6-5,CASLRDYRNYGYTF
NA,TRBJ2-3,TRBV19,CASSTLTSGVSTDTQYF